Following are 8 T cell receptor beta chains from one sample sequenced in a study of Siglec-9 on CD8 T cells in melanoma (dated by TCRdb to about 2019). Library preparation used the immunoSEQ multiplex PCR assay. The table was pulled from immuneACCESS by TCRdb, which kept in-frame rearrangements only. Such tables lose some clones; where checked, under half of the loss comes from unresolved V genes, and the rest has no known cause. Within this sample are about 30,000 clones, with less than 85% of them counted one time only. Approximately 5% of the sample comes from the top ten. The specimen sequenced was Siglec-9- CD8+ T cells sorted from blood. What this sample's cell subset or site label stands for: CD8 T cells lacking Siglec-9. These receptors were taken from a human donor in good health.

This clone showed up just once. The rearrangement links TRBV9 to TRBJ1-3, with D tentatively TRBD1 (6 bases). Germline-derived CDR1 and CDR2 are SGDLS and YYNGEE. The length of the CDR3 is 14 residues. V shed 3 bases and J shed 2 bases, with 9 bases lying between them. The CDR3 nucleotides read TGTGCCAGCAGCGACAGGGTTACTGGAAACACCATATATTTT. Protein sequence: CASSDRVTGNTIYF.

The chain combines TRBV30 with TRBJ2-3, with TRBD2 matching 7 bases. Germline CDR1 and CDR2: GTSNPN and SVGIG (reference sequence). The CDR3 covers 14 residues. The V segment lost 6 bases and the J segment 1 base; nucleotides outside the gene matches: 7. CDR3 nucleotide sequence: TGTGCCTGCGCCCCTCTAGCGGGCACAGATACGCAGTATTTT. Translation: CACAPLAGTDTQYF. Using reference TRBV30 and TRBJ2-3 for the parts outside the CDR3, the full variable domain is SQTIHQWPATLVQPVGSPLSLECTVEGTSNPNLYWYRQAAGRGLQLLFYSVGIGQISSEVPQNLSASRPQDRQFILSSKKLLLSDSGFYLCACAPLAGTDTQYFGPGTRLTVL.

This clone came up once. The genes are TRBV6-5 and TRBJ2-7, with a weak D call TRBD1 (6 bases). There are 13 residues in the CDR3. CDR1 is MNHEY, CDR2 SVGAGI, per germline. Trimming removed 4 bases at V and 5 bases at J, with 12 bases between. The CDR3 DNA is TGTGCCAGCAGTTTATCACAGGGTAACGAGCAGTACTTC. As protein: CASSLSQGNEQYF.

J is TRBJ2-7 and V is TRBV15; D remains ambiguous. The V and J ends lost 5 bases and 4 bases respectively, with 21 bases between them. Germline lookup yields CDR1 LNHNV and CDR2 YYDKDF (reference sequence). The CDR3 totals 16 residues. CDR3 protein: CATSPHARQDRYEQYV. The CDR3 nucleotides are TGTGCCACCAGCCCCCACGCAAGGCAGGATCGATACGAGCAGTACGTC.

V and J are TRBV7-9 and TRBJ1-1, with D perhaps matching TRBD1 (6 bases). This CDR3 has 17 amino acids. V lost 5 bases to trimming and J lost 0 bases, with 19 bases between them. Germline-derived CDR1 and CDR2 are SEHNR and FQNEAQ (reference sequence). The CDR3 reads CASSPPQGIGMNTEAFF. As DNA, the CDR3 is TGTGCCAGCAGCCCCCCCCAGGGGATCGGAATGAACACTGAAGCTTTCTTT.

CDR3 loop: CASRTGTSGVNAYNEQFF. The CDR3 DNA reads TGTGCCAGCAGAACCGGGACTAGCGGAGTTAACGCGTACAATGAGCAGTTCTTC. This sequence joins TRBV28 and TRBJ2-1; 11 nucleotides match TRBD2. The J segment lost 4 bases and the V segment lost 6 bases, leaving 14 bases of the junction unmatched. The CDR3 is 18 residues long. The V gene's germline CDR1 is MDHEN and CDR2 SYDVKM.

Here the CDR3 DNA reads TGTGCCAGCAGCCCGGACAGGGAGAACACTGAAGCTTTCTTT. Amino acids: CASSPDRENTEAFF. V gene TRBV7-8 combines with J gene TRBJ1-1, with TRBD1 matching over 8 bases. Trimming took 5 bases from V and 1 from J; bases not matched to a gene: 3. The CDR3 sequence is 14 residues long. The germline CDR1 and CDR2 sequences are SGHVS and FQNEAQ.

This clone was counted between two and nine times. This sequence joins TRBV6-1 and TRBJ1-5; no firm D call. V shed 5 bases and J shed 6 bases, with 8 bases lying between them. The CDR3 length is 12 residues. Germline V gene data show CDR1 as MNHNS and CDR2 as SASEGT. The CDR3 DNA is TGTGCCAGCAGTCAATTGGGTCAGCCCCAGCATTTT. Its protein product is CASSQLGQPQHF.